This note documents a single T cell receptor (beta chain) sequence. The data stem from a study of OX40 agonist ivuxolimab in advanced cancers. The overall study: Patients were treated with intravenous ivuxolimab, dosed at 0.01 to 10 mg/kg and infused every 2 weeks. Patients with prior anti-PD-1, anti-PD-L1 or anti-CTLA-4 therapy were eligible; 40% to 45% had some.

The germline V and J ends were trimmed by 6 bases and 4 bases, with 12 bases remaining between them. The CDR3 covers 13 residues. Germline loops: CDR1 SNHLY, CDR2 FYNNEI. The protocol was immunoSEQ multiplex PCR, while the TCRdb copy is restricted to in-frame clones and leaves out a portion. The data show about 77,000 clones, 81% seen once. The specimen was CD4+ or CD8+ T cells sorted from blood, collected in a trial of the OX40 agonist ivuxolimab. The TCR originated in an adult with an advanced solid tumor such as melanoma, head and neck, liver or kidney cancer. The V and J genes are TRBV2 and TRBJ1-2; the D is unclear. This chain's CDR3 is CASSLGRSYGYTF. In DNA form, the CDR3 reads TGTGCCAGCAGCCTAGGACGGAGCTATGGCTACACCTTC.